This T cell receptor (beta chain) was obtained from a study of lymphopenia after photon versus proton radiotherapy. Study-wide results and limits: A bigger post-nadir fall in TCR diversity correlated inversely with survival time in deceased patients.

Generated by immunoSEQ multiplex PCR, the TCRdb table keeps only in-frame clones and is missing some. The table records around 20,000 clones, around 90% of them present only once. Comments on this clone: Its target is unknown.

Trimming pared 5 bases from V and 10 bases from J, leaving 15 bases between. Germline CDR1 is SNHLY and CDR2 is FYNNEI. This CDR3 has 13 residues. This chain links TRBV2 with TRBJ2-1; D assignment may be TRBD1 or TRBD2 (5 bases each). The TCR was taken from a woman between 40 and 50 years old with cholangiocarcinoma. This sample comprised peripheral blood, obtained from a patient treated with photon-based radiotherapy. The CDR3 reads CASSTGAGWEQFF. CDR3 DNA sequence: TGTGCCAGCAGTACCGGGGCGGGCTGGGAGCAGTTCTTC.